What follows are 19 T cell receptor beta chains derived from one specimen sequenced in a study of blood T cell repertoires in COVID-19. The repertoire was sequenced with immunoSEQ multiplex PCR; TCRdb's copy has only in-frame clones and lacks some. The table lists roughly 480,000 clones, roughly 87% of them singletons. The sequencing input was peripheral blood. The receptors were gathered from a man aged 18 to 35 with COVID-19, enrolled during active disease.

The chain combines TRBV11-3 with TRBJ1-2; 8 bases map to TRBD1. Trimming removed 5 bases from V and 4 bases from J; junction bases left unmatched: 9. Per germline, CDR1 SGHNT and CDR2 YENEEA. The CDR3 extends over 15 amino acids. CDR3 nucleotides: TGTGCCAGCAGCGCCGGACAGGGATTGAGCTATGGCTACACCTTC. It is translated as CASSAGQGLSYGYTF.

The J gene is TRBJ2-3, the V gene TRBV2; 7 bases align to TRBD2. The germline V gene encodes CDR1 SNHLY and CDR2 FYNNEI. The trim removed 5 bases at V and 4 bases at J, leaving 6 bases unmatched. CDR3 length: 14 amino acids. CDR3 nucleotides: TGTGCCAGCAGTCGGGGCGGGAGTCCAGATACGCAGTATTTT. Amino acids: CASSRGGSPDTQYF.

This CDR3 reads CATSEKGLAGYEQYF. CDR3 coding DNA: TGTGCCACCAGTGAAAAGGGACTAGCTGGGTACGAGCAGTACTTC. V is TRBV24-1 and J is TRBJ2-7; 9 bases align to TRBD2. This CDR3 comprises 15 residues. Losses at the gene ends were 4 bases for V and 4 bases for J; bases not matched to a gene: 7. CDR1 is KGHDR, CDR2 SFDVKD, per germline.

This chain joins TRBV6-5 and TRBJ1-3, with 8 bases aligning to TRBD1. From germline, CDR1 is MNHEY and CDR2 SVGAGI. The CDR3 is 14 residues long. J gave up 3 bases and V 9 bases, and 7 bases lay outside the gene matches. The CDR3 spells CARDRVGDGNTIYF. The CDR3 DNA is TGTGCCAGGGACAGGGTGGGGGATGGAAACACCATATATTTT.

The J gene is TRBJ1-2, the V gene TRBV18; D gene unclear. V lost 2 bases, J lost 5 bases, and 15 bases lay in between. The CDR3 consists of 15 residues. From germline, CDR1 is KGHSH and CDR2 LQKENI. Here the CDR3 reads CASSPSQEEVYGYTF. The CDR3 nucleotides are TGTGCCAGCTCACCATCCCAGGAAGAAGTTTATGGCTACACCTTC.

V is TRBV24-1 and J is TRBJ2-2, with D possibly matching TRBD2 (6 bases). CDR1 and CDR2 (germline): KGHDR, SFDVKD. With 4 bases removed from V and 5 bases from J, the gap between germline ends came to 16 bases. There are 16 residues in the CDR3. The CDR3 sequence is CATSESTAGRTGELFF. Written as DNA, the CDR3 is TGTGCCACCAGTGAATCTACGGCAGGGAGGACCGGGGAGCTGTTTTTT.

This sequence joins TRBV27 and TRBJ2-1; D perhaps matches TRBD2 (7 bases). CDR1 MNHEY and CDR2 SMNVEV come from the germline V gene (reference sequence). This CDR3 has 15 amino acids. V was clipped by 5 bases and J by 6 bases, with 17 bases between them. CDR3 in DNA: TGTGCCAGCAGTGCAAGGGGGACTATCTTCAATGAGCAGTTCTTC. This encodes CASSARGTIFNEQFF.

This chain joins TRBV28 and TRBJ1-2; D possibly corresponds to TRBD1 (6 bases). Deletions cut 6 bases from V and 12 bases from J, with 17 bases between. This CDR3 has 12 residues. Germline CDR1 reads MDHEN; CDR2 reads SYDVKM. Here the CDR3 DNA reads TGTGCCAGCAGACAACAGACAGGCGATCACACCTTC. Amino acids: CASRQQTGDHTF.

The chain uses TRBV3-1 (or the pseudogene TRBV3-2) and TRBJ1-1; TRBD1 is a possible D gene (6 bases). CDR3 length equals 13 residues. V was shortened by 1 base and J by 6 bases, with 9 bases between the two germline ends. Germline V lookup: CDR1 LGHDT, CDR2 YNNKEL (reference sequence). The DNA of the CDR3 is TGTGCCAGCAGCCAAGGGACAGAAGCTGAAGCTTTCTTT. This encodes CASSQGTEAEAFF.

The CDR3 nucleotides are TGTGCCAGCAGCGACGGACAGAAAAATAGCAATCAGCCCCAGCATTTT. The encoded protein is CASSDGQKNSNQPQHF. The V call is TRBV7-8, the J call TRBJ1-5; a weak D match, TRBD1 (6 bases). The CDR3 runs 16 residues. The germline gives CDR1 SGHVS, CDR2 FQNEAQ. Trimming removed 5 bases at V and 0 bases at J, with 14 bases between.

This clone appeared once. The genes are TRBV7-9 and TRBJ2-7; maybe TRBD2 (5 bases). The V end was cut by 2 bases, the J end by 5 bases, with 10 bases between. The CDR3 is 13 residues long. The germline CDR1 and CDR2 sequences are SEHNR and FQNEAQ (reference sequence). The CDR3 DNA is TGTGCCAGCAGCTTACCTACTAGTAACGAGCAGTACTTC. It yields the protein CASSLPTSNEQYF.

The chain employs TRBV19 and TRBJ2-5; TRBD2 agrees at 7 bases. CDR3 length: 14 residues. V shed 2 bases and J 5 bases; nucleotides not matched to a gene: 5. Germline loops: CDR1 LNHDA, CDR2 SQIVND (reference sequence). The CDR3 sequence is CASSIPGGGETQYF. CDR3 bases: TGTGCCAGTAGTATACCGGGGGGAGGGGAGACCCAGTACTTC.

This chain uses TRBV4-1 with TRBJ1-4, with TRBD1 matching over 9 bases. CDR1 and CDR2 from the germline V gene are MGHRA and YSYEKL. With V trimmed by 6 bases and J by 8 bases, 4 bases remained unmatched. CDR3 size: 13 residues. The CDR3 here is CASRTGGEEKLFF. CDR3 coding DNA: TGCGCCAGCAGAACAGGGGGCGAGGAAAAACTGTTTTTT.

The CDR3 reads CASSTAGTASYEQYF. Written as DNA, the CDR3 is TGTGCCAGCAGCACCGCCGGGACAGCCTCCTACGAGCAGTACTTC. The chain couples TRBV5-6 to TRBJ2-7; the match to TRBD1 covers 7 bases. Germline V gene data show CDR1 as SGHDT and CDR2 as YYEEEE. V trimming: 4 bases; J trimming: 0 bases; junction bases outside the gene matches: 7. This CDR3 is built from 15 residues.

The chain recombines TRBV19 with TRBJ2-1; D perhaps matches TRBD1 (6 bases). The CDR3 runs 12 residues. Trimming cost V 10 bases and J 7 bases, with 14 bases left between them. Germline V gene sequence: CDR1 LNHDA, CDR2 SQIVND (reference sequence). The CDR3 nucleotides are TGTGCCACCCTACAGGGTGGAAATGAGCAGTTCTTC. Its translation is CATLQGGNEQFF.

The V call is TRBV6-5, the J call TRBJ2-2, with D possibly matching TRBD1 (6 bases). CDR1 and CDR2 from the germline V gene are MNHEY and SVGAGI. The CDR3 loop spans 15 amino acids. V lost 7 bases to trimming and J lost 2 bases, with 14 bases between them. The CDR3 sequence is CASTWTAANTGELFF. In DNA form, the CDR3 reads TGTGCCAGCACGTGGACAGCCGCTAACACCGGGGAGCTGTTTTTT.

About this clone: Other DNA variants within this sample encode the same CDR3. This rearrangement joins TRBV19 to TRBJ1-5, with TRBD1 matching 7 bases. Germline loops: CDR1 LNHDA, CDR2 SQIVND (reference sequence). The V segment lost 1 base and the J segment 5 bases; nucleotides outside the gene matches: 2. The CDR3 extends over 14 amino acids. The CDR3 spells CASSIGQGHQPQHF. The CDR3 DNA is TGTGCCAGTAGTATAGGACAGGGCCATCAGCCCCAGCATTTT.

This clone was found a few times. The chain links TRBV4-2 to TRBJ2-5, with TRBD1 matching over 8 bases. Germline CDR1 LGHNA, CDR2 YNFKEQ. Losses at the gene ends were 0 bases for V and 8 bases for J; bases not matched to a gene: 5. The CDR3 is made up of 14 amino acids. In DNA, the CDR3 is TGTGCCAGCAGCCAAGACCGGACAGGGCGAACCCAGTACTTC. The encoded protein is CASSQDRTGRTQYF.

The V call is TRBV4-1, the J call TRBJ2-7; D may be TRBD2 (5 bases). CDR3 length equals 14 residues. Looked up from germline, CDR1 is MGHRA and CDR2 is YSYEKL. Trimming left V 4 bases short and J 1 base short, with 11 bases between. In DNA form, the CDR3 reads TGCGCCAGCAGCCCACTGACTAAATCCTACGAGCAGTACTTC. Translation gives CASSPLTKSYEQYF.